The next 26 T cell receptor beta chains were all read from a single sample in a study of radiotherapy plus CTLA-4 blockade in lung cancer. Assay: immunoSEQ multiplex PCR; the TCRdb copy retains only in-frame clones and omits some. The repertoire consists of 40,000 to 50,000 clones, with 65% to 75% occurring once and the leading ten covering roughly 10%. The sequences come from peripheral blood, collected from a patient treated with radiotherapy plus ipilimumab. The source of these receptors is a human donor with non-small cell lung cancer who had stable disease on radiotherapy plus ipilimumab.

The chain couples TRBV9 to TRBJ2-7, with 8 bases aligning to TRBD2. The germline V gene encodes CDR1 SGDLS and CDR2 YYNGEE. This CDR3 has 12 amino acids. The V gene end was trimmed by 7 bases and the J gene end by 4 bases; junction bases not matched to a gene: 4. The CDR3, as DNA: TGTGCCAGCGGTTCGGGGGGGTACGAGCAGTACTTC. Translating it yields CASGSGGYEQYF.

The chain is built from TRBV10-3 and TRBJ1-3, with 8 bases fitting TRBD1. J lost 4 bases, V lost 6 bases, and 5 bases had no gene match. The CDR3 spans 14 residues. Germline CDR1 reads ENHRY; CDR2 reads SYGVKD. The CDR3 loop reads CAISPGQGGNTIYF. In DNA, the CDR3 is TGTGCCATCAGCCCCGGACAGGGAGGAAACACCATATATTTT.

The gene calls are TRBV9 and TRBJ2-3; tentative D call: TRBD2 (5 bases). V gave up 0 bases and J gave up 4 bases, with 15 bases separating them. This CDR3 contains 16 residues. The germline V gene has CDR1 SGDLS and CDR2 YYNGEE. CDR3 coding DNA: TGTGCCAGCAGCGTAGTGGCGGGCCAACATTCAGATACGCAGTATTTT. It specifies CASSVVAGQHSDTQYF.

CDR3 sequence reads: CASSLQGSGSETQYF. The CDR3 nucleotides are TGCGCCAGCAGCTTGCAGGGGTCAGGGAGTGAGACCCAGTACTTC. The V and J genes are TRBV5-1 and TRBJ2-5; a possible D gene is TRBD1 (6 bases). The ends were cut back, 1 base at V and 5 bases at J, with 15 bases in the middle. The germline V gene encodes CDR1 SGHRS and CDR2 YFSETQ. The length of the CDR3 is 15 residues.

The chain uses TRBV7-3 and TRBJ1-3; 11 nucleotides match TRBD1. V lost 5 bases, J lost 5 bases, and 5 bases stayed unmatched. This CDR3 is 15 amino acids long. The germline V gene encodes CDR1 SGHTA and CDR2 FQGTGA. CDR3 sequence reads: CASSLGQGERNTIYF. The DNA for the CDR3 is TGTGCCAGCAGCCTGGGACAGGGGGAAAGAAACACCATATATTTT.

The V and J genes are TRBV30 and TRBJ2-7; D is possibly TRBD1 (6 bases). Germline values: CDR1 GTSNPN, CDR2 SVGIG (reference sequence). Trimming left V 3 bases short and J 1 base short, with 7 bases between. The CDR3 runs to 12 residues. CDR3 protein: CAWRQGSYEQYF. Here the CDR3 DNA reads TGTGCCTGGAGACAGGGTTCCTACGAGCAGTACTTC. The full variable domain, with the rest looked up from reference TRBV30 and TRBJ2-7, is SQTIHQWPATLVQPVGSPLSLECTVEGTSNPNLYWYRQAAGRGLQLLFYSVGIGQISSEVPQNLSASRPQDRQFILSSKKLLLSDSGFYLCAWRQGSYEQYFGPGTRLTVT.

The DNA of the CDR3 is TGTGCCAGCAGTCGAGATGGGACATCGAAGGAGACCCAGTACTTC. Translation: CASSRDGTSKETQYF. The chain employs TRBV11-3 and TRBJ2-5, with D possibly matching TRBD1 (6 bases). V lost 6 bases and J lost 5, with 19 bases in between. The CDR3 totals 15 residues. Germline V lookup: CDR1 SGHNT, CDR2 YENEEA.

V gene TRBV7-9 combines with J gene TRBJ2-2, with D hard to call. There are 14 residues in the CDR3. Trimming cost V 2 bases and J 0 bases, with 4 bases left between them. Germline loops: CDR1 SEHNR, CDR2 FQNEAQ (reference sequence). For the CDR3, the DNA is TGTGCCAGCAGCTTAAGCACGAACACCGGGGAGCTGTTTTTT. Translating gives CASSLSTNTGELFF. The full variable domain, with the rest looked up from reference TRBV7-9 and TRBJ2-2, is DTGVSQNPRHKITKRGQNVTFRCDPISEHNRLYWYRQTLGQGPEFLTYFQNEAQLEKSRLLSDRFSAERPKGSFSTLEIQRTEQGDSAMYLCASSLSTNTGELFFGEGSRLTVL.

The chain employs TRBV10-2 and TRBJ2-7, with 13 nucleotides matching TRBD2. With V trimmed by 5 bases and J by 4 bases, 2 bases remained unmatched. Germline V gene sequence: CDR1 WSHSY, CDR2 SAAADI. The CDR3 runs to 14 residues. As DNA, the CDR3 is TGCGCCAGCAGTTGGACTAGCGGGGGATACGAGCAGTACTTC. Encoded protein: CASSWTSGGYEQYF.

The V gene is TRBV29-1, the J gene TRBJ2-3; a weak D match, TRBD2 (6 bases). V was pared by 8 bases and J by 0 bases, with 18 bases between. Germline CDR1 and CDR2: SQVTM and ANQGSEA. The CDR3 has 15 amino acids. Here the CDR3 reads CSTRWIGTSTDTQYF. As DNA, the CDR3 is TGCAGCACCCGCTGGATCGGGACTAGCACAGATACGCAGTATTTT.

This clone has only one observation. The rearrangement joins TRBV6-6 to TRBJ2-3; TRBD1 might be the D (7 bases). The germline gives CDR1 MNHNY, CDR2 SVGAGI (reference sequence). The V gene lost 7 bases and the J gene lost 3 bases, with 14 bases spanning the gap. The CDR3 consists of 14 residues. CDR3: CASKKTGRTDTQYF. The CDR3 region has the DNA TGTGCCAGCAAAAAGACAGGGAGGACAGATACGCAGTATTTT.

V gene TRBV5-1 combines with J gene TRBJ1-2, with unresolved D. Trimming stripped 0 bases from V and 2 bases from J, with 5 bases between. This CDR3 spans 13 amino acids. Germline V gene data show CDR1 as SGHRS and CDR2 as YFSETQ. CDR3 sequence: CASSLGRNYGYTF. The CDR3 region has the DNA TGCGCCAGCAGCTTGGGCAGGAACTATGGCTACACCTTC.

CDR3 sequence reads: CASSLGGRGYGYTF. In DNA, the CDR3 is TGTGCCAGCAGCTTAGGCGGCAGAGGCTATGGCTACACCTTC. The chain links TRBV13 to TRBJ1-2; D is undetermined. From germline, CDR1 is PRHDT and CDR2 FYEKMQ (reference sequence). CDR3 length: 14 amino acids. V lost 0 bases, J lost 4 bases, and 9 bases lay in between.

The chain employs TRBV11-3 and TRBJ1-3, with 7 nucleotides matching TRBD1. This CDR3 has 14 residues. In germline, CDR1 is SGHNT, CDR2 YENEEA. Germline trimming cut 5 bases from V and 2 bases from J; bases unmatched to any gene: 3. The CDR3 DNA reads TGTGCCAGCAGCCCAGGGGGAACTGGAAACACCATATATTTT. Translating it yields CASSPGGTGNTIYF.

Turning to this clone: Distinct nucleotide sequences in the sample also encode this CDR3. V usage is TRBV7-9 and J usage is TRBJ1-2; D ambiguous. V shed 2 bases and J shed 5 bases, with 6 bases lying between them. The CDR3 contains 12 residues. Germline CDR1 is SEHNR and CDR2 is FQNEAQ (reference sequence). CDR3 sequence reads: CASSLSGYGYTF. In DNA form, the CDR3 reads TGTGCCAGCAGCTTATCAGGATATGGCTACACCTTC.

In this sample, this clone turned up a few times. This chain links TRBV5-4 with TRBJ1-2; D not resolved. With 4 bases removed from V and 8 bases from J, the gap between germline ends came to 12 bases. Germline CDR1 and CDR2: SGHNT and YYREEE (reference sequence). The CDR3 runs to 12 residues. CDR3 in amino acids: CASSQGVRGYTF. DNA for the CDR3: TGTGCCAGCAGCCAAGGAGTCAGAGGCTACACCTTC. The whole variable domain, remainder taken from reference TRBV5-4 and TRBJ1-2, is ETGVTQSPTHLIKTRGQQVTLRCSSQSGHNTVSWYQQALGQGPQFIFQYYREEENGRGNFPPRFSGLQFPNYSSELNVNALELDDSALYLCASSQGVRGYTFGSGTRLTVV.

This sequence joins TRBV9 and TRBJ2-1; TRBD2 aligns across 8 bases. V shed 2 bases, J shed 8 bases, and the junction held 9 bases outside the gene matches. The germline CDR1 and CDR2 sequences are SGDLS and YYNGEE. CDR3 length equals 15 residues. The CDR3 spells CASSVGRGAWDEQFF. The CDR3 coding sequence is TGTGCCAGCAGCGTGGGGCGGGGGGCATGGGATGAGCAGTTCTTC.

This chain joins TRBV25-1 and TRBJ1-6; D is perhaps TRBD1 (5 bases). Trimming removed 1 base at V and 10 bases at J, with 14 bases between. Germline assignment: CDR1 MGHDK and CDR2 SYGVNS. The CDR3 consists of 15 residues. CDR3 sequence reads: CASSESRALWSPLHF. CDR3 bases: TGTGCCAGCAGTGAATCCAGGGCCCTTTGGTCACCCCTCCACTTT.

V is TRBV11-3 and J is TRBJ2-5; perhaps TRBD1 as D (6 bases). Per the germline V gene, CDR1 is SGHNT and CDR2 is YENEEA. The V end lost 5 bases, the J end lost 0 bases, and 16 bases lay between the germline ends. CDR3 size: 16 residues. CDR3 residues: CASSLGQHDYQETQYF. The CDR3 nucleotides are TGTGCCAGCAGCCTAGGACAGCATGATTACCAAGAGACCCAGTACTTC. Together with reference TRBV11-3 and TRBJ2-5, the CDR3 gives the full variable domain: EAGVVQSPRYKIIEKKQPVAFWCNPISGHNTLYWYLQNLGQGPELLIRYENEEAVDDSQLPKDRFSAERLKGVDSTLKIQPAELGDSAVYLCASSLGQHDYQETQYFGPGTRLLVL.

The V gene is TRBV9, the J gene TRBJ2-7; D is possibly TRBD2 (5 bases). CDR1 and CDR2 (germline): SGDLS, YYNGEE. The CDR3 has 14 amino acids. Trimming pared 3 bases from V and 2 bases from J, leaving 12 bases between. The CDR3 is CASSGPSGAYEQYF. CDR3 DNA: TGTGCCAGCAGCGGACCCTCCGGGGCCTACGAGCAGTACTTC.

This chain links TRBV11-3 with TRBJ2-1, with D hard to call. Germline assignment: CDR1 SGHNT and CDR2 YENEEA. This CDR3 contains 14 residues. V gave up 0 bases and J gave up 4 bases, with 7 bases separating them. The CDR3 bases are TGTGCCAGCAGCTTAGATCCCACTTACAATGAGCAGTTCTTC. It translates to CASSLDPTYNEQFF.

A few counts support this clone. The chain couples TRBV15 to TRBJ2-5; D may be TRBD2 (6 bases). The CDR3 spans 16 residues. V was shortened by 1 base and J by 7 bases, with 19 bases between the two germline ends. The V gene's germline CDR1 is LNHNV and CDR2 YYDKDF (reference sequence). DNA of the CDR3: TGTGCCACCAGCAGAGGGGCCGGGACTTTTGGTGGGACCCAGTACTTC. Translated, it gives CATSRGAGTFGGTQYF. The full variable domain, in which reference TRBV15 and TRBJ2-5 provide the parts outside the CDR3, is DAMVIQNPRYQVTQFGKPVTLSCSQTLNHNVMYWYQQKSSQAPKLLFHYYDKDFNNEADTPDNFQSRRPNTSFCFLDIRSPGLGDTAMYLCATSRGAGTFGGTQYFGPGTRLLVL.

The chain joins TRBV9 to TRBJ1-2; D ambiguous. This CDR3 is built from 13 residues. The germline gives CDR1 SGDLS, CDR2 YYNGEE. The V and J ends lost 3 bases and 8 bases respectively, with 14 bases between them. CDR3 protein: CASSARQAGGYTF. In DNA, the CDR3 is TGTGCCAGCAGCGCTCGGCAGGCGGGGGGCTACACCTTC.

This chain connects TRBV7-9 to TRBJ2-5, with 15 bases aligning to TRBD2. Germline-derived CDR1 and CDR2 are SEHNR and FQNEAQ (reference sequence). The CDR3 covers 16 residues. Trimming took 3 bases from V and 3 from J; bases not matched to a gene: 2. For the CDR3, the DNA is TGTGCCAGCAGCTTGGGACTAGCGGGGGGAGAAGAGACCCAGTACTTC. Encoded protein: CASSLGLAGGEETQYF. Full variable domain (outside the CDR3, taken from reference TRBV7-9 and TRBJ2-5): DTGVSQNPRHKITKRGQNVTFRCDPISEHNRLYWYRQTLGQGPEFLTYFQNEAQLEKSRLLSDRFSAERPKGSFSTLEIQRTEQGDSAMYLCASSLGLAGGEETQYFGPGTRLLVL.

This chain uses TRBV9 with TRBJ1-6, with TRBD1 matching 7 bases. V lost 2 bases, J lost 5 bases, and 4 bases stayed unmatched. The CDR3 runs 15 residues. Germline CDR1 is SGDLS and CDR2 is YYNGEE. CDR3 DNA: TGTGCCAGCAGCGTTTCGGACAGGCATAATTCACCCCTCCACTTT. This encodes CASSVSDRHNSPLHF.

V gene TRBV5-1 combines with J gene TRBJ2-5, with a tentative D call TRBD2 (7 bases). Germline-derived CDR1 and CDR2 are SGHRS and YFSETQ. The CDR3 is made up of 15 amino acids. V was cut by 4 bases and J by 9 bases, with 22 bases left in between. The CDR3 region is CASSIVPSREGAQYF. The CDR3 nucleotides read TGCGCCAGCAGCATAGTCCCCTCTAGGGAGGGGGCCCAGTACTTC. The full variable domain, completed using reference TRBV5-1 and TRBJ2-5, is KAGVTQTPRYLIKTRGQQVTLSCSPISGHRSVSWYQQTPGQGLQFLFEYFSETQRNKGNFPGRFSGRQFSNSRSEMNVSTLELGDSALYLCASSIVPSREGAQYFGPGTRLLVL.